The rows below give T cell receptor beta chains drawn from one sample of a study of blood T cell repertoires in COVID-19. Method: immunoSEQ multiplex PCR; TCRdb's copy keeps in-frame clones and lacks some. The sample shows 400,000 to 550,000 clones, roughly 85% of them seen only once. Input material: PBMCs or T cells enriched from blood (not recorded which). Every receptor here comes from a woman younger than 35 with acute COVID-19. Both conserved end residues are part of each CDR3. Fields, in order: CDR3 protein, CDR3 DNA, V gene, J gene, D gene, clone size. A D gene is named only where the DNA matches it firmly. Only part of the rows carry a size: once, few, many, or a class if the clone is expanded.

cdr3_aa: CASSPDTYEQYF
cdr3_nt: TGCGCCAGCAGCCCGGACACCTACGAGCAGTACTTC
v_call: TRBV5-1
j_call: TRBJ2-7
d_call: -
clone_size: -

cdr3_aa: CASSSYTDRRRLNSYEQYF
cdr3_nt: TGTGCCAGCAGTTCCTACACTGACCGGAGAAGACTGAACTCCTACGAGCAGTACTTC
v_call: TRBV28
j_call: TRBJ2-7
d_call: -
clone_size: -

cdr3_aa: CASSEAGQNYEQYF
cdr3_nt: TGTGCCAGCAGTGAAGCTGGACAGAACTACGAGCAGTACTTC
v_call: TRBV2
j_call: TRBJ2-7
d_call: -
clone_size: -

cdr3_aa: CASSAHQGGKLFF
cdr3_nt: TGTGCCAGCAGCGCCCATCAGGGGGGAAAACTGTTTTTT
v_call: TRBV9
j_call: TRBJ1-4
d_call: TRBD1
clone_size: once

cdr3_aa: CASSSRASGIYEQYF
cdr3_nt: TGCGCCAGCAGCTCGAGGGCTAGCGGGATTTACGAGCAGTACTTC
v_call: TRBV4-3
j_call: TRBJ2-7
d_call: TRBD2
clone_size: -

cdr3_aa: CASSLKATGELFF
cdr3_nt: TGCGCCAGCAGCTTGAAAGCGACCGGGGAGCTGTTTTTT
v_call: TRBV5-1
j_call: TRBJ2-2
d_call: -
clone_size: -

cdr3_aa: CSASDTGVTEAFF
cdr3_nt: TGCAGCGCCTCGGACACGGGGGTTACTGAAGCTTTCTTT
v_call: TRBV29-1
j_call: TRBJ1-1
d_call: -
clone_size: few

cdr3_aa: CSAEGAGYEQYF
cdr3_nt: TGCAGCGCCGAAGGGGCAGGGTACGAGCAGTACTTC
v_call: TRBV29-1
j_call: TRBJ2-7
d_call: -
clone_size: -

cdr3_aa: CASSQGRANYNEQFF
cdr3_nt: TGTGCCAGCAGCCAAGGGCGGGCCAACTACAATGAGCAGTTCTTC
v_call: TRBV14
j_call: TRBJ2-1
d_call: -
clone_size: -

cdr3_aa: CASSPLGQGADEQFF
cdr3_nt: TGTGCCAGCAGCCCCCTGGGACAGGGGGCGGATGAGCAGTTCTTC
v_call: TRBV28
j_call: TRBJ2-1
d_call: TRBD1
clone_size: -

cdr3_aa: CASSQSGGEITEAFF
cdr3_nt: TGTGCCAGCTCACAGTCAGGGGGCGAGATCACTGAAGCTTTCTTT
v_call: TRBV18
j_call: TRBJ1-1
d_call: TRBD1
clone_size: few

cdr3_aa: CASSPLDRGYGYTF
cdr3_nt: TGTGCCAGCAGTCCTTTGGACAGGGGTTATGGCTACACCTTC
v_call: TRBV27
j_call: TRBJ1-2
d_call: TRBD1
clone_size: few

cdr3_aa: CASGLGRDSGELFF
cdr3_nt: TGTGCTAGTGGTTTGGGCAGGGATAGCGGGGAGCTGTTTTTT
v_call: TRBV12-5
j_call: TRBJ2-2
d_call: -
clone_size: -

cdr3_aa: CASSERGQGGYEQYF
cdr3_nt: TGTGCCAGCAGTGAAAGGGGACAGGGTGGCTACGAGCAGTACTTC
v_call: TRBV25-1
j_call: TRBJ2-7
d_call: TRBD1
clone_size: -

cdr3_aa: CASSQDRRTGKSYEQYF
cdr3_nt: TGCGCCAGCAGCCAAGATCGTAGGACAGGGAAATCCTACGAGCAGTACTTC
v_call: TRBV4-1
j_call: TRBJ2-7
d_call: TRBD1
clone_size: -

cdr3_aa: CASSHDSSYEQYF
cdr3_nt: TGTGCCAGCAGCCATGACAGTTCCTACGAGCAGTACTTC
v_call: TRBV28
j_call: TRBJ2-7
d_call: -
clone_size: once

cdr3_aa: CAWSFLTGNTEAFF
cdr3_nt: TGTGCCTGGAGTTTCCTGACAGGGAACACTGAAGCTTTCTTT
v_call: TRBV30
j_call: TRBJ1-1
d_call: -
clone_size: -

cdr3_aa: CASSQDFTGGQETQYF
cdr3_nt: TGTGCCAGCAGCCAAGATTTCACGGGGGGCCAAGAGACCCAGTACTTC
v_call: TRBV3-1/TRBV3-2
j_call: TRBJ2-5
d_call: TRBD2
clone_size: -

cdr3_aa: CASSEAKKMDRTKGYTF
cdr3_nt: TGTGCCAGCAGTGAAGCTAAAAAGATGGACAGGACAAAAGGCTACACCTTC
v_call: TRBV2
j_call: TRBJ1-2
d_call: TRBD1
clone_size: -

cdr3_aa: CATSRTGGYEKLFF
cdr3_nt: TGTGCCACCAGTAGGACAGGGGGCTATGAAAAACTGTTTTTT
v_call: TRBV15
j_call: TRBJ1-4
d_call: TRBD1
clone_size: -

cdr3_aa: CASSFWGQANSPLHF
cdr3_nt: TGTGCCAGCAGCTTCTGGGGACAGGCTAATTCACCCCTCCACTTT
v_call: TRBV5-6
j_call: TRBJ1-6
d_call: TRBD1
clone_size: -

cdr3_aa: CATPGESGYTF
cdr3_nt: TGTGCCACCCCCGGGGAGAGTGGCTACACCTTC
v_call: TRBV24-1
j_call: TRBJ1-2
d_call: -
clone_size: -

cdr3_aa: CASSPKVMNTEAFF
cdr3_nt: TGTGCCAGCAGCCCTAAAGTCATGAACACTGAAGCTTTCTTT
v_call: TRBV7-9
j_call: TRBJ1-1
d_call: -
clone_size: -

cdr3_aa: CAISPLAGRTGELFF
cdr3_nt: TGTGCCATATCACCCCTAGCGGGAAGGACCGGGGAGCTGTTTTTT
v_call: TRBV7-9
j_call: TRBJ2-2
d_call: TRBD2
clone_size: -

cdr3_aa: CASRASGPYSYEQYF
cdr3_nt: TGTGCCAGCAGGGCTAGCGGACCATACTCCTACGAGCAGTACTTC
v_call: TRBV5-5
j_call: TRBJ2-7
d_call: TRBD2
clone_size: once

cdr3_aa: CASSLAAQGTHEQYF
cdr3_nt: TGTGCCAGCAGCTTAGCCGCGCAGGGGACCCACGAGCAGTACTTC
v_call: TRBV7-6
j_call: TRBJ2-7
d_call: -
clone_size: -

cdr3_aa: CASSLGRGTGLGYEQYF
cdr3_nt: TGTGCCAGCAGCTTAGGCCGAGGGACAGGTTTGGGCTACGAGCAGTACTTC
v_call: TRBV13
j_call: TRBJ2-7
d_call: TRBD1
clone_size: -

cdr3_aa: CASSESDPPGEQFF
cdr3_nt: TGTGCCAGCAGCGAATCGGACCCCCCGGGGGAGCAGTTCTTC
v_call: TRBV3-1/TRBV3-2
j_call: TRBJ2-1
d_call: -
clone_size: -

cdr3_aa: CASSFLPSESYEQYF
cdr3_nt: TGTGCCAGCAGCTTCCTCCCTAGCGAATCCTACGAGCAGTACTTC
v_call: TRBV7-2
j_call: TRBJ2-7
d_call: -
clone_size: -

cdr3_aa: CATSDRDSFNQPQHF
cdr3_nt: TGTGCCACCAGTGATAGGGACAGTTTCAATCAGCCCCAGCATTTT
v_call: TRBV24-1
j_call: TRBJ1-5
d_call: TRBD1
clone_size: -

cdr3_aa: CASSRTDQETQYF
cdr3_nt: TGTGCCAGCAGTCGGACAGATCAAGAGACCCAGTACTTC
v_call: TRBV6-5
j_call: TRBJ2-5
d_call: -
clone_size: -

cdr3_aa: CATSREDRDPTQPQHF
cdr3_nt: TGTGCCACCAGCAGGGAAGACAGGGACCCTACTCAGCCCCAGCATTTT
v_call: TRBV15
j_call: TRBJ1-5
d_call: TRBD1
clone_size: -

cdr3_aa: CASSLVAHEAFF
cdr3_nt: TGTGCCAGCAGCTTGGTCGCGCACGAAGCTTTCTTT
v_call: TRBV5-6
j_call: TRBJ1-1
d_call: -
clone_size: -

cdr3_aa: CASSSEGKGGNTIYF
cdr3_nt: TGCGCCAGCAGCTCGGAGGGCAAGGGCGGAAACACCATATATTTT
v_call: TRBV5-1
j_call: TRBJ1-3
d_call: -
clone_size: -

cdr3_aa: CASSRRGSGSPLHF
cdr3_nt: TGTGCCAGCAGCCGCCGGGGGTCGGGTTCACCCCTCCACTTT
v_call: TRBV14
j_call: TRBJ1-6
d_call: -
clone_size: -

cdr3_aa: CASSEVDRRYGYTF
cdr3_nt: TGTGCCAGCAGTGAGGTGGACAGGCGATATGGCTACACCTTC
v_call: TRBV2
j_call: TRBJ1-2
d_call: TRBD1
clone_size: -

cdr3_aa: CAWDQSSNQPQHF
cdr3_nt: TGTGCCTGGGACCAGTCTAGCAATCAGCCCCAGCATTTT
v_call: TRBV30
j_call: TRBJ1-5
d_call: -
clone_size: -

cdr3_aa: CASSSRGYQPQHF
cdr3_nt: TGTGCCAGCAGCTCCAGGGGGTATCAGCCCCAGCATTTT
v_call: TRBV12-3/TRBV12-4
j_call: TRBJ1-5
d_call: TRBD1
clone_size: -

cdr3_aa: CASKRGSGANVLTF
cdr3_nt: TGTGCCAGCAAAAGAGGCTCTGGGGCCAACGTCCTGACTTTC
v_call: TRBV2
j_call: TRBJ2-6
d_call: -
clone_size: -

cdr3_aa: CASSLAEVTGGTEAFF
cdr3_nt: TGTGCCAGCTCACTTGCTGAGGTAACCGGGGGCACTGAAGCTTTCTTT
v_call: TRBV18
j_call: TRBJ1-1
d_call: -
clone_size: -

cdr3_aa: CASSLDIRINYGYTF
cdr3_nt: TGTGCCAGCAGTTTGGACATCAGGATCAACTATGGCTACACCTTC
v_call: TRBV28
j_call: TRBJ1-2
d_call: -
clone_size: -

cdr3_aa: CASFQGNTYGYTF
cdr3_nt: TGTGCCAGCTTCCAGGGGAACACCTATGGCTACACCTTC
v_call: TRBV27
j_call: TRBJ1-2
d_call: -
clone_size: -

cdr3_aa: CASSTAPGTIRSPLHF
cdr3_nt: TGTGCCAGCAGCACCGCACCCGGGACAATTCGTTCACCCCTCCACTTT
v_call: TRBV3-1/TRBV3-2
j_call: TRBJ1-6
d_call: -
clone_size: few

cdr3_aa: CASSPRGSTEAFF
cdr3_nt: TGTGCCAGCAGCCCCAGGGGGTCCACTGAAGCTTTCTTT
v_call: TRBV27
j_call: TRBJ1-1
d_call: TRBD1
clone_size: -

cdr3_aa: CASSQYGGPYEQYF
cdr3_nt: TGCGCCAGCAGTCAATACGGGGGACCCTACGAGCAGTACTTC
v_call: TRBV23-1
j_call: TRBJ2-7
d_call: -
clone_size: -

cdr3_aa: CASSQREGGIEQFF
cdr3_nt: TGTGCCAGCAGTCAGCGGGAGGGCGGAATTGAGCAGTTCTTC
v_call: TRBV27
j_call: TRBJ2-1
d_call: TRBD2
clone_size: -

cdr3_aa: CASSPATGVSPLHF
cdr3_nt: TGTGCCAGCAGCCCGGCGACGGGAGTCTCACCCCTCCACTTT
v_call: TRBV9
j_call: TRBJ1-6
d_call: -
clone_size: -

cdr3_aa: CASSSDTPLTETQYF
cdr3_nt: TGCGCCAGCAGCTCGGACACACCCCTCACGGAGACCCAGTACTTC
v_call: TRBV5-1
j_call: TRBJ2-5
d_call: -
clone_size: -

cdr3_aa: CASSLPTSGDQQYF
cdr3_nt: TGTGCCAGCTCACTTCCGACTAGCGGGGACCAGCAGTACTTC
v_call: TRBV18
j_call: TRBJ2-7
d_call: TRBD2
clone_size: once

cdr3_aa: CASSVAGGGADTQYF
cdr3_nt: TGTGCCAGCAGTGTAGCGGGGGGTGGCGCAGATACGCAGTATTTT
v_call: TRBV6-1
j_call: TRBJ2-3
d_call: TRBD2
clone_size: -

cdr3_aa: CATCSLEILSSRDSPLHF
cdr3_nt: TGTGCGACTTGCAGCTTAGAAATTTTAAGTTCGCGGGATTCACCCCTCCACTTT
v_call: TRBV13
j_call: TRBJ1-6
d_call: -
clone_size: -

cdr3_aa: CASSPGSGTGELFF
cdr3_nt: TGTGCCAGCAGCCCAGGGTCCGGCACCGGGGAGCTGTTTTTT
v_call: TRBV11-2
j_call: TRBJ2-2
d_call: -
clone_size: -

cdr3_aa: CASSVQGANTGELFF
cdr3_nt: TGTGCCAGCAGCGTACAGGGGGCGAACACCGGGGAGCTGTTTTTT
v_call: TRBV9
j_call: TRBJ2-2
d_call: TRBD1
clone_size: -

cdr3_aa: CASSLAPDSQETQYF
cdr3_nt: TGTGCCAGCAGCTTAGCGCCGGACTCTCAAGAGACCCAGTACTTC
v_call: TRBV7-2
j_call: TRBJ2-5
d_call: -
clone_size: -